A selection of T cell receptor beta chains follows, all from one sample in a study of beta chain features in type 1 diabetes. This table comes from immunoSEQ multiplex PCR, and its TCRdb copy is limited to in-frame clones, with some not included. The sample lists 450,000 to 600,000 clones, 30% occurring once. Material: naive CD4+ T cells from blood. The source is a man aged 18 to 29 in good health. CDR3s include the opening cysteine and the closing phenylalanine or tryptophan. D genes are given only for firm matches. The size entry is marked missing in some rows and otherwise reads once, few, many or a size class.

NA,TRBJ1-1,TRBV4-1,TRBD1,TGCGCCAGCAGCGGCCGACAGGGGCTCACTGAAGCTTTCTTT,CASSGRQGLTEAFF
NA,TRBJ2-2,TRBV9,NA,TGTGCCAGCAGCGTAGAGTGGACTAACACCGGGGAGCTGTTTTTT,CASSVEWTNTGELFF
NA,TRBJ2-7,TRBV7-9,TRBD2,TGTGCCAGCAGCTTATCCTCGGGGGGAACCTACGAGCAGTACTTC,CASSLSSGGTYEQYF
NA,TRBJ2-7,TRBV30,NA,TGTGCCTGGAGTTACGGAGGCGAGCAGTACTTC,CAWSYGGEQYF
NA,TRBJ2-7,TRBV29-1,NA,TGCAGCGTTGGTGGGGGATCCTACGAGCAGTACTTC,CSVGGGSYEQYF
NA,TRBJ2-3,TRBV5-4,TRBD2,TGTGCCAGCAGCTCCGGGACTAGCGGGAACACAGATACGCAGTATTTT,CASSSGTSGNTDTQYF
NA,TRBJ2-5,TRBV5-1,NA,TGCGCCAGCAGCTCCGGGACGGAGGGAGAGACCCAGTACTTC,CASSSGTEGETQYF
NA,TRBJ2-5,TRBV7-2,NA,TGTGCCAGCAGCTTAGACTGGTGGGAGACCCAGTACTTC,CASSLDWWETQYF
NA,TRBJ1-1,TRBV29-1,TRBD1,TGCAGCGTCAGGACAGGGGCGAACACTGAAGCTTTCTTT,CSVRTGANTEAFF
NA,TRBJ2-3,TRBV5-1,NA,TGCGCCAGCAGCCGGGAGTACACAGATACGCAGTATTTT,CASSREYTDTQYF
few,TRBJ2-1,TRBV7-9,NA,TGTGCCAGCAGCTTAGCGCAGAACAATGAGCAGTTCTTC,CASSLAQNNEQFF
few,TRBJ2-1,TRBV4-3,TRBD2,TGCGCCAGCAGCCACTCTAAGAGTAGCGGGAGATACAATGAGCAGTTCTTC,CASSHSKSSGRYNEQFF
NA,TRBJ2-7,TRBV5-1,NA,TGCGCCAGCAGCGGGTGGGGCGGCCACGAGCAGTACTTC,CASSGWGGHEQYF
NA,TRBJ2-1,TRBV30,NA,TGTGCCTGTGAGGAAGGGGAAACCTCCTACAATGAGCAGTTCTTC,CACEEGETSYNEQFF
NA,TRBJ2-1,TRBV9,NA,TGTGCCAGCAGCCCAAGGTGGATTAGCGGAGGCCGAGAGCAGTTCTTC,CASSPRWISGGREQFF
few,TRBJ2-3,TRBV7-6,TRBD2,TGTGCCAGCCGGACTAGCCGCACAGATACGCAGTATTTT,CASRTSRTDTQYF
few,TRBJ2-1,TRBV29-1,NA,TGCAGCGTTCGGGAGTTAAGCTCCTACAATGAGCAGTTCTTC,CSVRELSSYNEQFF
NA,TRBJ1-2,TRBV30,NA,TGTGCCTGGACCCCCCTAGGAGCGGTCTATGGCTACACCTTC,CAWTPLGAVYGYTF
NA,TRBJ2-5,TRBV6-1,NA,TGTGCCAGCAGTGAACAGGAATTCCAAGAGACCCAGTACTTC,CASSEQEFQETQYF
once,TRBJ1-2,TRBV12-5,TRBD1,TGTGCTAGTGGTGAGGGACAGGGATCTTACTACACCTTC,CASGEGQGSYYTF
NA,TRBJ2-5,TRBV7-2,NA,TGTGCCAGCAGCGTCACCGGCGGGCAAGAGACCCAGTACTTC,CASSVTGGQETQYF
NA,TRBJ1-4,TRBV5-4,TRBD1,TGTGCCAGCAGCGGCGGACAGGGGCGGGGTGGAAATGAAAAACTGTTTTTT,CASSGGQGRGGNEKLFF
NA,TRBJ2-1,TRBV10-3,TRBD2,TGTGCCACCGGTGGAAGAGCGGGAGAGGCTGAGCAGTTCTTC,CATGGRAGEAEQFF
NA,TRBJ2-1,TRBV15,TRBD2,TGTGCCACCAGCAGAGCTTCACTAGCGGGAGGTGCTGAGCAGTTCTTC,CATSRASLAGGAEQFF
NA,TRBJ1-5,TRBV30,NA,TGTGCCTGGAGTGTTCGGGGGCTTCAGCCCCAGCATTTT,CAWSVRGLQPQHF
few,TRBJ2-7,TRBV27,TRBD2,TGTGCCAGCAGGGAAAGCGGGAGGGCCGTCTACGAGCAGTACTTC,CASRESGRAVYEQYF
few,TRBJ2-3,TRBV5-6,TRBD2,TGTGCCAGCAGCCGACACCGGACTAGCGGGATGACAGATACGCAGTATTTT,CASSRHRTSGMTDTQYF
few,TRBJ2-1,TRBV28,TRBD1,TGTGCCACCCATCGAGGGGGCCCCAATGAGCAGTTCTTC,CATHRGGPNEQFF
NA,TRBJ2-3,TRBV29-1,TRBD2,TGCAGCGCCCTACGTCACTCGTCGGGACTAGCGGGAACAGATACGCAGTATTTT,CSALRHSSGLAGTDTQYF
NA,TRBJ2-6,TRBV7-6,NA,TGTGCCAGCAGCTTCCCGGGGACAGGGGCCAACGTCCTGACTTTC,CASSFPGTGANVLTF
few,TRBJ2-6,TRBV18,NA,TGTGCCAGCTCACCACTTTCGGGACGCACCTCTGGGGCCAACGTCCTGACTTTC,CASSPLSGRTSGANVLTF
NA,TRBJ1-2,TRBV30,TRBD1,TGTGCCTGGGGTCGACAGGGGTTCTTCTATGGCTACACCTTC,CAWGRQGFFYGYTF
NA,TRBJ2-2,TRBV10-3,NA,TGTGCCATCAGTGTGTTCGGGACCCACGCGAACACCGGGGAGCTGTTTTTT,CAISVFGTHANTGELFF
few,TRBJ2-1,TRBV18,TRBD1,TGTGCCAGCTCACCGGGGACAGGGGGCGATGAGCAGTTCTTC,CASSPGTGGDEQFF
few,TRBJ2-3,TRBV5-1,NA,TGCGCCAGCAGTCAGTCCACAGATACGCAGTATTTT,CASSQSTDTQYF
NA,TRBJ2-7,TRBV7-8,NA,TGTGCCAGCAGCTTAGCACTGGGACAACCCTACGAGCAGTACTTC,CASSLALGQPYEQYF
NA,TRBJ2-7,TRBV25-1,TRBD1,TGTGCCAGCAGTTCCCTGGGACAGGGGTTACGAAGTGAGCAGTACTTC,CASSSLGQGLRSEQYF
NA,TRBJ2-1,TRBV7-2,TRBD2,TGTGCCAGCAGCTTACGGGTTAGCGGGAGCTATGAGCAGTTCTTC,CASSLRVSGSYEQFF
NA,TRBJ2-2,TRBV5-1,NA,TGCGCCAGCAGCTCGTACGACCTCACCGGGGAGCTGTTTTTT,CASSSYDLTGELFF
few,TRBJ2-7,TRBV15,NA,TGTGCCACCAGCAGAGATTGGCAGGAGCAGTACTTC,CATSRDWQEQYF
NA,TRBJ2-1,TRBV12-5,TRBD2,TGTGCTAGTGCCCCGCGGCCTAGCGGGAATTCCTACAATGAGCAGTTCTTC,CASAPRPSGNSYNEQFF
NA,TRBJ1-5,TRBV29-1,NA,TGCAGCGTCTTGACAGACAATCAGCCCCAGCATTTT,CSVLTDNQPQHF
few,TRBJ2-5,TRBV29-1,NA,TGCAGCGTTGAAGAGTCGGGTCGAGAGACCCAGTACTTC,CSVEESGRETQYF
NA,TRBJ2-7,TRBV5-1,TRBD2,TGCGCCAGCAAAGTTATGGGACTAGGACCGTACGAGCAGTACTTC,CASKVMGLGPYEQYF
few,TRBJ2-3,TRBV7-2,TRBD2,TGTGCCAGCAGCTTCAGCGGGACCCCAGATACGCAGTATTTT,CASSFSGTPDTQYF
NA,TRBJ2-7,TRBV29-1,TRBD1,TGCAGCGTTGGAGGGGGCGAACGGTACGAGCAGTACTTC,CSVGGGERYEQYF
few,TRBJ2-7,TRBV7-7,NA,TGTGCTAGCAGCTACCAACGAGAGTACGAGCAGTACTTC,CASSYQREYEQYF
NA,TRBJ2-3,TRBV7-3,TRBD2,TGTGCCAGCAGCCCCCAAGGGATAGCGGGAGTCACAGATACGCAGTATTTT,CASSPQGIAGVTDTQYF
NA,TRBJ2-3,TRBV10-3,NA,TGTGCCATCAGTGAGTCTTGGACTAGCACAGATACGCAGTATTTT,CAISESWTSTDTQYF
NA,TRBJ2-7,TRBV30,TRBD1,TGTGCCTGGAGGGACAGGGGACTCTCCTACGAGCAGTACTTC,CAWRDRGLSYEQYF
NA,TRBJ2-4,TRBV25-1,TRBD1,TGTGCCAGCAGTGGTCCCGGGACAGGGGGCTGGGGCAAAAACATTCAGTACTTC,CASSGPGTGGWGKNIQYF
NA,TRBJ1-2,TRBV5-1,NA,TGCGCCAGCAGCTTGGACGGGGGGCCAGTACCTTCGGGCTACACCTTC,CASSLDGGPVPSGYTF
few,TRBJ2-7,TRBV30,NA,TGTGCCTGGAGTGTTACAGGACTCTACGAGCAGTACTTC,CAWSVTGLYEQYF
NA,TRBJ2-5,TRBV7-2,NA,TGTGCCAGCAGCTTAGAGACAGCCCAAGAGACCCAGTACTTC,CASSLETAQETQYF
NA,TRBJ2-7,TRBV7-3,TRBD2,TGTGCCAGCAGCTCTTCCGGGGGGAGCTACGAGCAGTACTTC,CASSSSGGSYEQYF
few,TRBJ2-7,TRBV7-9,TRBD2,TGTGCCAGCAGCTTGTCCGGGACTATCGAGCAGTACTTC,CASSLSGTIEQYF
few,TRBJ2-5,TRBV10-3,NA,TGTGCCATCGGCAGGGTGATACAAGAGACCCAGTACTTC,CAIGRVIQETQYF